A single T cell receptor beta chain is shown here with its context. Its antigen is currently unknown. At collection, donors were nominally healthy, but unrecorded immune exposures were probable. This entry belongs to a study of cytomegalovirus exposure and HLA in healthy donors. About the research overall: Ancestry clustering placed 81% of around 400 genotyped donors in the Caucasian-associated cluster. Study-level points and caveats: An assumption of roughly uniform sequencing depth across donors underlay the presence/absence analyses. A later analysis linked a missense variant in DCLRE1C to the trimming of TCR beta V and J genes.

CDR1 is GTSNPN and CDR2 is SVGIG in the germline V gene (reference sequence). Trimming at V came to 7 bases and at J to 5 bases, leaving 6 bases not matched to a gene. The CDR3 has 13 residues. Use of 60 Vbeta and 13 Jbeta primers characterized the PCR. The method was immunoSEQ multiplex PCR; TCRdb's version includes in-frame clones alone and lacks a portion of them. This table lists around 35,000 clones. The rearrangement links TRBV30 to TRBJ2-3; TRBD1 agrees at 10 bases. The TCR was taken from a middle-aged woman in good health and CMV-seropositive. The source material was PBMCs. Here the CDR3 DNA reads TGTGCCTCCCCGGGACAGGGGAGAGATACGCAGTATTTT. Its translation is CASPGQGRDTQYF.